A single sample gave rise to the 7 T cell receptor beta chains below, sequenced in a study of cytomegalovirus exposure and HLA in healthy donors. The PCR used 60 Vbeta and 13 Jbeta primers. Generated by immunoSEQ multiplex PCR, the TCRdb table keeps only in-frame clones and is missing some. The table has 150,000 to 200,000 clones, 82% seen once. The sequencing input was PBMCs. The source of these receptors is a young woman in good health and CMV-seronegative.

The CDR3 sequence is CASSWGDEQYF. The CDR3 region has the DNA TGCGCCAGCAGCTGGGGGGACGAGCAGTACTTC. The J gene is TRBJ2-7, the V gene TRBV5-1, with D possibly being TRBD2 (6 bases). V lost 3 bases and J 5 bases, leaving 6 bases between the germline ends. Germline lookup yields CDR1 SGHRS and CDR2 YFSETQ. The CDR3 is made up of 11 amino acids.

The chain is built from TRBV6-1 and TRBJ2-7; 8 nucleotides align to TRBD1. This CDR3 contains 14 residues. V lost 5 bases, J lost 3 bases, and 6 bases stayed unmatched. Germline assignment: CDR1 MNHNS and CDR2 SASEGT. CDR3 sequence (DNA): TGTGCCAGCAGTAGAACAGGGGGTGACTACGAGCAGTACTTC. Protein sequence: CASSRTGGDYEQYF.

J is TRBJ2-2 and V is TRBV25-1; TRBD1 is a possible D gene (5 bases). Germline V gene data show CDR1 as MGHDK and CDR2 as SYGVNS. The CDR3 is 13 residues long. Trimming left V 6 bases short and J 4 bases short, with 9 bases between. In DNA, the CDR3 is TGTGCCAGCAGCCCGACAGTCACCGGGGAGCTGTTTTTT. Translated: CASSPTVTGELFF. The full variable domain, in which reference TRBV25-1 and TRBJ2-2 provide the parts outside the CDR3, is EADIYQTPRYLVIGTGKKITLECSQTMGHDKMYWYQQDPGMELHLIHYSYGVNSTEKGDLSSESTVSRIRTEHFPLTLESARPSHTSQYLCASSPTVTGELFFGEGSRLTVL.

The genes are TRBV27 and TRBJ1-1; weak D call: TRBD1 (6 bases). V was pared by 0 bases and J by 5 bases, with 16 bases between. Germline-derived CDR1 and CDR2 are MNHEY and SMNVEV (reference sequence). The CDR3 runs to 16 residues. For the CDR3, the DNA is TGTGCCAGCAGTTTATCCTTGGGGGCCCCGCTAACTGAAGCTTTCTTT. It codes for CASSLSLGAPLTEAFF.

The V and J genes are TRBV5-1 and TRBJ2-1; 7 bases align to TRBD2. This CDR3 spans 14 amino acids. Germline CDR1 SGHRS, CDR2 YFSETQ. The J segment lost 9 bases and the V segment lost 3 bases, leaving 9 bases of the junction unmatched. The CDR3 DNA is TGCGCCAGCAGCTCCCTTCCGGGGAGGGGTGAGCAGTTCTTC. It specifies CASSSLPGRGEQFF.

The CDR3 DNA reads as TGTGCCAGCAGCCCGTCGTGGGGCATGGGTGAAAAACTGTTTTTT. This sequence encodes CASSPSWGMGEKLFF. The genes are TRBV9 and TRBJ1-4; the D gene is possibly TRBD1 (5 bases). The V end lost 4 bases, the J end lost 7 bases, and 17 bases lay between the germline ends. Germline lookup yields CDR1 SGDLS and CDR2 YYNGEE. The CDR3 has 15 residues.

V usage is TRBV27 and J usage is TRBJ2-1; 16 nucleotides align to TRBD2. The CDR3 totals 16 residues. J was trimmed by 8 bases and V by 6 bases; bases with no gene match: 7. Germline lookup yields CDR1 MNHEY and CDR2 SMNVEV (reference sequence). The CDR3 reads CASSRGGLAGGDEQFF. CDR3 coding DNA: TGTGCCAGCAGCCGAGGGGGACTAGCGGGGGGGGATGAGCAGTTCTTC.